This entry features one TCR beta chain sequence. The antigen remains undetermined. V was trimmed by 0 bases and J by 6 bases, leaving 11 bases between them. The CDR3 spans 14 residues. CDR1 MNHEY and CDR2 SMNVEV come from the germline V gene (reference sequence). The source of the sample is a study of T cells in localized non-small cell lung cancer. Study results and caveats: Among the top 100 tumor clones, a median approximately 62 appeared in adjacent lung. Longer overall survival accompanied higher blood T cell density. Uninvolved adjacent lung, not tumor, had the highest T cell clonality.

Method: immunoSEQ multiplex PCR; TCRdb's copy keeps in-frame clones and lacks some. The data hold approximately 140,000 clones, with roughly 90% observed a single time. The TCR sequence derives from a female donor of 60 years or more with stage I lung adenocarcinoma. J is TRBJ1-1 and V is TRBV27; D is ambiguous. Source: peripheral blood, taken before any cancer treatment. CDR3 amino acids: CASSLSGKAPEAFF. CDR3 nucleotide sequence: TGTGCCAGCAGTTTATCAGGGAAGGCCCCTGAAGCTTTCTTT.